The rows below give T cell receptor beta chains drawn from one sample of a study of cytomegalovirus exposure and HLA in healthy donors. TCRdb's copy holds only in-frame clones and misses some; the assay was immunoSEQ multiplex PCR. The table has about 190,000 clones, 75% to 80% seen once; the top ten hold around 2.2%. The specimen sequenced was PBMCs. These receptors originate from a woman in her twenties or thirties in good health and CMV-seropositive. The CDR3 runs from the conserved cysteine through the conserved F or W. The order of the fields is clone size, J gene, D gene, V gene, CDR3 protein, CDR3 DNA. A D gene is named only where the DNA matches it firmly. Clone size appears in some rows only: once, few, many, or a class for an expanded clone.

clone_size: few; j_call: TRBJ1-6; d_call: TRBD1; v_call: TRBV7-2; cdr3_aa: CASSTGVLAPLHF; cdr3_nt: TGTGCCAGCAGCACAGGGGTATTAGCACCCCTCCACTTT
clone_size: NA; j_call: TRBJ1-1; d_call: TRBD1; v_call: TRBV6-5; cdr3_aa: CASSYQGATSEAFF; cdr3_nt: TGTGCCAGCAGTTACCAGGGGGCAACGAGTGAAGCTTTCTTT
clone_size: NA; j_call: TRBJ2-7; d_call: NA; v_call: TRBV5-1; cdr3_aa: CASSTGPDYEQYF; cdr3_nt: TGCGCCAGCAGCACGGGTCCCGATTACGAGCAGTACTTC
clone_size: few; j_call: TRBJ2-3; d_call: TRBD2; v_call: TRBV2; cdr3_aa: CASSFSSGGKKDTQYF; cdr3_nt: TGTGCCAGCAGTTTTTCCAGCGGGGGGAAAAAAGATACGCAGTATTTT
clone_size: NA; j_call: TRBJ1-2; d_call: NA; v_call: TRBV10-3; cdr3_aa: CAISESTENYGYTF; cdr3_nt: TGTGCCATCAGTGAGTCGACAGAAAACTATGGCTACACCTTC
clone_size: NA; j_call: TRBJ1-1; d_call: TRBD1; v_call: TRBV7-3; cdr3_aa: CASSYLGQMNTEAFF; cdr3_nt: TGTGCCAGCAGCTACCTGGGACAGATGAACACTGAAGCTTTCTTT
clone_size: NA; j_call: TRBJ2-7; d_call: TRBD2; v_call: TRBV7-3; cdr3_aa: CASSEGLVAEQYF; cdr3_nt: TGTGCCAGCAGCGAAGGACTAGTTGCCGAGCAGTACTTC
clone_size: NA; j_call: TRBJ1-2; d_call: NA; v_call: TRBV6-5; cdr3_aa: CASSFQGMNGYTF; cdr3_nt: TGTGCCAGCAGCTTTCAGGGAATGAACGGCTACACCTTC
clone_size: NA; j_call: TRBJ1-3; d_call: NA; v_call: TRBV7-2; cdr3_aa: CASSPWGGAGNTIYF; cdr3_nt: TGTGCCAGCAGCCCGTGGGGGGGCGCTGGAAACACCATATATTTT
clone_size: NA; j_call: TRBJ2-2; d_call: NA; v_call: TRBV18; cdr3_aa: CASSPNGGRTGELFF; cdr3_nt: TGTGCCAGCTCACCAAATGGAGGGAGAACCGGGGAGCTGTTTTTT
clone_size: NA; j_call: TRBJ1-5; d_call: TRBD1; v_call: TRBV2; cdr3_aa: CASSRTGAFSNQPQHF; cdr3_nt: TGTGCCAGCAGTAGGACAGGGGCTTTTAGCAATCAGCCCCAGCATTTT
clone_size: NA; j_call: TRBJ1-5; d_call: TRBD1; v_call: TRBV5-1; cdr3_aa: CASRESTGGWQPQHF; cdr3_nt: TGCGCCAGCAGAGAATCAACAGGGGGCTGGCAGCCCCAGCATTTT
clone_size: NA; j_call: TRBJ2-3; d_call: TRBD2; v_call: TRBV10-3; cdr3_aa: CAISGGREGVDTQYF; cdr3_nt: TGTGCCATCAGTGGGGGACGGGAGGGTGTGGATACGCAGTATTTT
clone_size: NA; j_call: TRBJ1-5; d_call: NA; v_call: TRBV5-4; cdr3_aa: CASSTDYNQPQHF; cdr3_nt: TGTGCCAGCAGCACAGACTACAATCAGCCCCAGCATTTT
clone_size: NA; j_call: TRBJ2-5; d_call: TRBD2; v_call: TRBV6-5; cdr3_aa: CASSYLAGGLGETQYF; cdr3_nt: TGTGCCAGCAGTTACCTAGCGGGGGGCCTAGGAGAGACCCAGTACTTC
clone_size: NA; j_call: TRBJ2-1; d_call: TRBD2; v_call: TRBV5-1; cdr3_aa: CASSFGTSGRTYNEQFF; cdr3_nt: TGCGCCAGCAGCTTCGGGACTAGCGGGAGGACCTACAATGAGCAGTTCTTC
clone_size: NA; j_call: TRBJ2-1; d_call: TRBD2; v_call: TRBV7-3; cdr3_aa: CASSLMAGELNEQFF; cdr3_nt: TGTGCCAGCAGCCTAATGGCGGGAGAGTTGAATGAGCAGTTCTTC
clone_size: NA; j_call: TRBJ2-2; d_call: TRBD2; v_call: TRBV4-3; cdr3_aa: CASSPRGGPGTGELFF; cdr3_nt: TGCGCCAGCAGCCCTAGGGGAGGGCCCGGCACCGGGGAGCTGTTTTTT
clone_size: NA; j_call: TRBJ1-1; d_call: NA; v_call: TRBV7-2; cdr3_aa: CASSKGGNTEAFF; cdr3_nt: TGTGCCAGCAGCAAAGGCGGGAACACTGAAGCTTTCTTT
clone_size: NA; j_call: TRBJ2-2; d_call: TRBD1; v_call: TRBV6-6; cdr3_aa: CASSPDRGTGELFF; cdr3_nt: TGTGCCAGCAGTCCCGACAGGGGCACCGGGGAGCTGTTTTTT
clone_size: NA; j_call: TRBJ2-7; d_call: TRBD2; v_call: TRBV5-1; cdr3_aa: CASSLSRAGSPYEQYF; cdr3_nt: TGCGCCAGCAGCTTGTCCCGAGCGGGGTCACCCTACGAGCAGTACTTC
clone_size: NA; j_call: TRBJ1-2; d_call: TRBD1; v_call: TRBV11-2; cdr3_aa: CASSYRGLANYGYTF; cdr3_nt: TGTGCCAGCAGCTACAGGGGCTTAGCTAACTATGGCTACACCTTC
clone_size: NA; j_call: TRBJ1-2; d_call: NA; v_call: TRBV5-1; cdr3_aa: CASSLGSSGDGYTF; cdr3_nt: TGCGCCAGCAGCTTGGGGTCATCGGGTGATGGCTACACCTTC
clone_size: NA; j_call: TRBJ2-7; d_call: TRBD2; v_call: TRBV27; cdr3_aa: CASSLKGGSPLEQYF; cdr3_nt: TGTGCCAGCAGTTTAAAGGGCGGGAGTCCCCTCGAGCAGTACTTC
clone_size: NA; j_call: TRBJ1-4; d_call: NA; v_call: TRBV5-1; cdr3_aa: CASSPSGYTNEKLFF; cdr3_nt: TGCGCCAGCAGCCCATCGGGGTACACTAATGAAAAACTGTTTTTT
clone_size: NA; j_call: TRBJ2-3; d_call: TRBD1; v_call: TRBV28; cdr3_aa: CASSPRDRVTSWRSTDTQYF; cdr3_nt: TGTGCCAGCAGTCCCCGGGACAGGGTTACTTCATGGCGTAGCACAGATACGCAGTATTTT
clone_size: few; j_call: TRBJ2-3; d_call: NA; v_call: TRBV12-5; cdr3_aa: CASARFTMGADTQYF; cdr3_nt: TGTGCTAGTGCCCGGTTCACCATGGGCGCAGATACGCAGTATTTT
clone_size: NA; j_call: TRBJ1-4; d_call: TRBD1; v_call: TRBV28; cdr3_aa: CASIKGQGREKLFF; cdr3_nt: TGTGCCAGCATTAAGGGACAGGGACGTGAAAAACTGTTTTTT
clone_size: NA; j_call: TRBJ2-5; d_call: NA; v_call: TRBV21-1; cdr3_aa: CASSKGRAKETQYF; cdr3_nt: TGTGCCAGCAGCAAAGGCAGGGCAAAAGAGACCCAGTACTTC
clone_size: NA; j_call: TRBJ2-7; d_call: NA; v_call: TRBV4-2; cdr3_aa: CASSQGGATRRWDEQYF; cdr3_nt: TGTGCCAGCAGCCAAGGGGGAGCTACTAGGCGCTGGGACGAGCAGTACTTC
clone_size: NA; j_call: TRBJ1-6; d_call: TRBD1; v_call: TRBV7-9; cdr3_aa: CASSPGQGGSPLHF; cdr3_nt: TGTGCCAGCAGCCCGGGACAGGGTGGTTCACCCCTCCACTTT
clone_size: NA; j_call: TRBJ1-6; d_call: NA; v_call: TRBV11-2; cdr3_aa: CASSLMGSSYNSPLHF; cdr3_nt: TGTGCCAGCAGCTTAATGGGGAGCTCCTATAATTCACCCCTCCACTTT
clone_size: few; j_call: TRBJ1-6; d_call: NA; v_call: TRBV30; cdr3_aa: CAWRIRGYNSPLHF; cdr3_nt: TGTGCCTGGAGAATTCGGGGCTATAATTCACCCCTCCACTTT
clone_size: NA; j_call: TRBJ2-7; d_call: NA; v_call: TRBV19; cdr3_aa: CASSIGPLAGEQYF; cdr3_nt: TGTGCCAGTAGTATAGGGCCACTAGCTGGCGAGCAGTACTTC
clone_size: NA; j_call: TRBJ1-1; d_call: NA; v_call: TRBV5-4; cdr3_aa: CASSLATQKNTEAFF; cdr3_nt: TGTGCCAGCAGCTTGGCCACACAGAAGAACACTGAAGCTTTCTTT
clone_size: NA; j_call: TRBJ1-5; d_call: NA; v_call: TRBV5-1; cdr3_aa: CASSLDIYSNQPQHF; cdr3_nt: TGCGCCAGCAGCTTGGACATTTATAGCAATCAGCCCCAGCATTTT
clone_size: NA; j_call: TRBJ1-1; d_call: TRBD1; v_call: TRBV18; cdr3_aa: CASSPLGTGDTEAFF; cdr3_nt: TGTGCCAGCTCACCCCTCGGGACAGGGGACACTGAAGCTTTCTTT
clone_size: few; j_call: TRBJ2-1; d_call: NA; v_call: TRBV11-3; cdr3_aa: CASSLERNEQFF; cdr3_nt: TGTGCCAGCAGCTTAGAACGGAATGAGCAGTTCTTC
clone_size: few; j_call: TRBJ2-4; d_call: NA; v_call: TRBV7-8; cdr3_aa: CASSLVTGVAKNIQYF; cdr3_nt: TGTGCCAGCAGCTTAGTGACAGGTGTGGCCAAAAACATTCAGTACTTC
clone_size: NA; j_call: TRBJ2-7; d_call: NA; v_call: TRBV7-8; cdr3_aa: CASSFSSGSSYEQYF; cdr3_nt: TGTGCCAGCAGCTTTTCCAGCGGGTCATCCTACGAGCAGTACTTC
clone_size: NA; j_call: TRBJ1-2; d_call: NA; v_call: TRBV4-3; cdr3_aa: CASSQATGGGYGYTF; cdr3_nt: TGCGCCAGCAGCCAAGCCACGGGAGGAGGGTATGGCTACACCTTC
clone_size: NA; j_call: TRBJ2-1; d_call: TRBD1; v_call: TRBV5-1; cdr3_aa: CASSLGDRYNEQFF; cdr3_nt: TGCGCCAGCAGCCTAGGGGACAGGTACAATGAGCAGTTCTTC
clone_size: NA; j_call: TRBJ1-1; d_call: NA; v_call: TRBV28; cdr3_aa: CASGLINMNTEAFF; cdr3_nt: TGTGCCAGCGGACTAATAAATATGAACACTGAAGCTTTCTTT
clone_size: NA; j_call: TRBJ2-2; d_call: NA; v_call: TRBV7-9; cdr3_aa: CASSLVGSGSNTGELFF; cdr3_nt: TGTGCCAGCAGCTTAGTAGGATCAGGGTCTAACACCGGGGAGCTGTTTTTT
clone_size: NA; j_call: TRBJ2-5; d_call: TRBD1; v_call: TRBV6-1; cdr3_aa: CASSDLGTGQETQYF; cdr3_nt: TGTGCCAGCAGTGACCTGGGGACAGGACAAGAGACCCAGTACTTC
clone_size: NA; j_call: TRBJ1-2; d_call: TRBD1; v_call: TRBV7-2; cdr3_aa: CASSDTPGTGDGYTF; cdr3_nt: TGTGCCAGCAGCGACACACCCGGGACAGGGGACGGCTACACCTTC
clone_size: NA; j_call: TRBJ2-3; d_call: TRBD1; v_call: TRBV27; cdr3_aa: CASSPFGTARTDTQYF; cdr3_nt: TGTGCCAGCAGTCCATTCGGGACAGCCCGCACAGATACGCAGTATTTT
clone_size: NA; j_call: TRBJ2-7; d_call: NA; v_call: TRBV13; cdr3_aa: CASSRTGRKTEQYF; cdr3_nt: TGTGCCAGCAGCCGAACCGGGAGAAAGACCGAGCAGTACTTC
clone_size: NA; j_call: TRBJ1-5; d_call: TRBD1; v_call: TRBV6-5; cdr3_aa: CASSYITGGDQPQHF; cdr3_nt: TGTGCCAGCAGTTACATTACAGGGGGGGATCAGCCCCAGCATTTT
clone_size: NA; j_call: TRBJ1-5; d_call: NA; v_call: TRBV19; cdr3_aa: CASSRPGMNQPQHF; cdr3_nt: TGTGCCAGTAGTCGGCCAGGGATGAATCAGCCCCAGCATTTT
clone_size: NA; j_call: TRBJ1-5; d_call: NA; v_call: TRBV5-8; cdr3_aa: CASSPTYQPQHF; cdr3_nt: TGTGCCAGCAGCCCAACTTATCAGCCCCAGCATTTT
clone_size: NA; j_call: TRBJ1-4; d_call: TRBD1; v_call: TRBV6-1; cdr3_aa: CASSGPGQRREKLFF; cdr3_nt: TGTGCCAGCAGTGGACCGGGACAGCGCCGGGAAAAACTGTTTTTT